This TCR beta chain stems from a study of Graves' ophthalmopathy and Graves' hyperthyroidism. Study results and caveats: Sensitivity of 60% to 71% and specificity of 72.22% were achieved by the model that predicted ophthalmopathy progression.

Serum thyroxine and TRAb, along with clinical symptoms, thyroid ultrasound and orbital computed tomography, were what diagnosis relied on. PBMCs were density-gradient isolated from roughly 10 ml fresh blood. As to this clonotype: As yet, its antigen is unknown.

J was trimmed by 8 bases and V by 4 bases; bases with no gene match: 12. Germline V lookup: CDR1 LNHNV, CDR2 YYDKDF (reference sequence). This CDR3 is 17 amino acids long. Amplifying from RNA transcripts, the study obtained TCR beta CDR3 regions. The library came from an HTBI-primed first-round RT-PCR and a second-round multiplex PCR. Each CDR3 protein gets one entry after TCRdb re-called the multiplex PCR reads with MiXCR. The sample contains 660,000 or so distinct CDR3 sequences, roughly 41% of which appear only once. The sample taken for sequencing was peripheral blood. The rearrangement joins TRBV15 to TRBJ1-6; TRBD1 agrees at 9 bases. The source is an adult man with Graves' ophthalmopathy. The CDR3 sequence: CATSTGRPGQGDSPLHF. The CDR3 bases are TGTGCCACCAGCACCGGACGACCGGGACAGGGAGATTCACCCCTCCACTTT.